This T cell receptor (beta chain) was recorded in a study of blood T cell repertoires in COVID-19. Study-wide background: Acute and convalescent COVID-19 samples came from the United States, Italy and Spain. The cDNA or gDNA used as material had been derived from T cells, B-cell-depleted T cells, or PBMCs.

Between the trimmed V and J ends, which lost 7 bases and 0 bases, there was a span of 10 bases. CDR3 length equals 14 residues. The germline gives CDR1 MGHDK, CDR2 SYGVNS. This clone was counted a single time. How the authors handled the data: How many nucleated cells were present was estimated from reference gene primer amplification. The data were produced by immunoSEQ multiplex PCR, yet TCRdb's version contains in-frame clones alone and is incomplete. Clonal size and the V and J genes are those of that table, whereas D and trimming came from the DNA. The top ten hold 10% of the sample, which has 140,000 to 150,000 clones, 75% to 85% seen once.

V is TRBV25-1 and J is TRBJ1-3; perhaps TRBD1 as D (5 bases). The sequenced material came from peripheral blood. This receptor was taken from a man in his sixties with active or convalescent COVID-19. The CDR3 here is CASNAGGSGNTIYF. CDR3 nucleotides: TGTGCCAGCAATGCCGGGGGCTCTGGAAACACCATATATTTT.